One and the same sample provided the 20 T cell receptor beta chains below, sequenced in a study of T cell responses to AZD1222 COVID-19 vaccine. Here immunoSEQ multiplex PCR was the method, and the copy in TCRdb shows in-frame clones only, minus some. The sample lists about 170,000 clones, over 85% seen once, with roughly 1.6% in the top ten. The sequenced sample was peripheral blood, obtained on day 0 of AZD1222 vaccination. Source of these receptors: an adult in good health.

This chain links TRBV27 with TRBJ1-5; D may be TRBD1 (6 bases). The CDR3 loop spans 14 amino acids. Germline-derived CDR1 and CDR2 are MNHEY and SMNVEV (reference sequence). Trimming left V 6 bases short and J 6 bases short, with 15 bases between. The chain's CDR3 is CASRGGPGVQPQHF. CDR3 DNA: TGTGCCAGCAGGGGAGGGCCAGGGGTTCAGCCCCAGCATTTT.

This chain links TRBV7-2 with TRBJ2-3; weak D call: TRBD2 (6 bases). V gave up 2 bases and J gave up 5 bases, with 8 bases separating them. This CDR3 region has 13 residues. Looked up from germline, CDR1 is SGHTA and CDR2 is FQGNSA. The CDR3 region has the DNA TGTGCCAGCAGCTTATGGAGGGGAGATACGCAGTATTTT. Protein: CASSLWRGDTQYF. The whole variable domain, filled in from reference TRBV7-2 and TRBJ2-3, reads GAGVSQSPSNKVTEKGKDVELRCDPISGHTALYWYRQSLGQGLEFLIYFQGNSAPDKSGLPSDRFSAERTGGSVSTLTIQRTQQEDSAVYLCASSLWRGDTQYFGPGTRLTVL.

J is TRBJ1-1 and V is TRBV5-4; 8 positions match TRBD1. CDR1 SGHNT and CDR2 YYREEE come from the germline V gene (reference sequence). The CDR3 contains 14 residues. V dropped 0 bases and J dropped 11; count of bases not matched to a gene: 9. The chain's CDR3 is CASSLARDRQMAFF. The DNA of the CDR3 is TGTGCCAGCAGCTTGGCCCGGGACAGGCAAATGGCTTTCTTT.

The gene calls are TRBV5-5 and TRBJ2-3; 10 nucleotides align to TRBD2. The CDR3 totals 16 residues. J was trimmed by 0 bases and V by 4 bases; bases with no gene match: 5. The germline CDR1 and CDR2 sequences are SGHKS and YYEKEE (reference sequence). The CDR3 here is CASSTGLAASTDTQYF. The CDR3 nucleotides are TGTGCCAGCAGCACCGGACTAGCGGCTAGCACAGATACGCAGTATTTT.

This chain connects TRBV24-1 to TRBJ1-4, with a weak D call TRBD1 (5 bases). The CDR3 runs 14 residues. From germline, CDR1 is KGHDR and CDR2 SFDVKD. The V end lost 8 bases, the J end lost 7 bases, and 16 bases lay between the germline ends. In nucleotides, the CDR3 is TGTGCCACCATTTACGGGGGTAGAGGTGAAAAACTGTTTTTT. This translates into CATIYGGRGEKLFF.

This sequence joins TRBV10-2 and TRBJ1-2; the match to TRBD1 covers 8 bases. Trimming cost V 8 bases and J 2 bases; bases outside gene matches: 4. The CDR3 extends over 13 amino acids. The germline V gene encodes CDR1 WSHSY and CDR2 SAAADI. The CDR3 region has the DNA TGCGCCAGCGGACAGGGACAGAACTATGGCTACACCTTC. This sequence encodes CASGQGQNYGYTF.

This chain uses TRBV9 with TRBJ2-3; TRBD2 is a possible D gene (7 bases). The V and J ends lost 0 bases and 1 base respectively, with 12 bases between them. This CDR3 comprises 16 residues. Germline loops: CDR1 SGDLS, CDR2 YYNGEE. The CDR3 reads CASSVDGGARTDTQYF. The CDR3, as DNA: TGTGCCAGCAGCGTAGATGGGGGGGCGCGCACAGATACGCAGTATTTT.

The rearrangement joins TRBV7-9 to TRBJ2-7, with TRBD2 as a possible D gene (5 bases). The V end was cut by 1 base, the J end by 3 bases, with 10 bases between. Germline values: CDR1 SEHNR, CDR2 FQNEAQ (reference sequence). This CDR3 is 14 amino acids long. The CDR3 bases are TGTGCCAGCAGCTTAGTTCCCGGGGTCTACGAGCAGTACTTC. Translating it yields CASSLVPGVYEQYF.

The J gene is TRBJ2-2, the V gene TRBV7-6; 10 bases agree with TRBD1. Germline V gene sequence: CDR1 SGHVS, CDR2 FNYEAQ. The CDR3 has 15 amino acids. V lost 5 bases to trimming and J lost 5 bases; unmatched junction nucleotides: 5. The DNA for the CDR3 is TGTGCCAGCAGCCCGGACAGGGGGGGAACCGGGGAGCTGTTTTTT. The encoded protein is CASSPDRGGTGELFF. Full variable domain (remainder filled in from reference TRBV7-6 and TRBJ2-2): GAGVSQSPRYKVTKRGQDVALRCDPISGHVSLYWYRQALGQGPEFLTYFNYEAQQDKSGLPNDRFSAERPEGSISTLTIQRTEQRDSAMYRCASSPDRGGTGELFFGEGSRLTVL.

The chain uses TRBV7-3 and TRBJ2-5, with D hard to call. Germline assignment: CDR1 SGHTA and CDR2 FQGTGA. The CDR3 runs to 14 residues. Trimming cost V 2 bases and J 5 bases, with 12 bases left between them. The CDR3 bases are TGTGCCAGCAGCTTAGACGGGCCACGGGAGACCCAGTACTTC. Protein product: CASSLDGPRETQYF.

V is TRBV27 and J is TRBJ1-1; no definite D call. V was trimmed by 3 bases and J by 3 bases, leaving 8 bases between them. Germline CDR1 and CDR2: MNHEY and SMNVEV (reference sequence). The CDR3 contains 13 residues. CDR3: CASSFYKYTEAFF. CDR3 DNA sequence: TGTGCCAGCAGTTTCTACAAGTACACTGAAGCTTTCTTT.

This clone was recorded once. The chain combines TRBV2 with TRBJ1-5, with 7 bases fitting TRBD1. Germline loops: CDR1 SNHLY, CDR2 FYNNEI. The CDR3 length is 17 residues. The V segment lost 5 bases and the J segment 0 bases; nucleotides outside the gene matches: 10. CDR3: CASSYRGREFSNQPQHF. The DNA of the CDR3 is TGTGCCAGCAGTTACAGGGGAAGGGAGTTTAGCAATCAGCCCCAGCATTTT.

The chain joins TRBV11-2 to TRBJ2-7; D might be TRBD1 (5 bases). CDR3 length: 16 amino acids. The V gene's germline CDR1 is SGHAT and CDR2 FQNNGV. Trimming removed 1 base from V and 2 bases from J, with 15 bases in between. This CDR3 reads CASSLVSPRQTYEQYF. As DNA, the CDR3 is TGTGCCAGCAGCTTAGTTTCCCCTCGACAGACCTACGAGCAGTACTTC.

CDR3 coding DNA: TGTGCCAGCAGCCCCCGGGGGCCAGATACGCAGTATTTT. Translation gives CASSPRGPDTQYF. This chain connects TRBV7-9 to TRBJ2-3; perhaps D is TRBD1 or TRBD2 (6 bases each). Germline V gene lookup returns CDR1 SEHNR and CDR2 FQNEAQ (reference sequence). The CDR3 covers 13 residues. V was pared by 5 bases and J by 4 bases, with 10 bases between.

The V call is TRBV7-2, the J call TRBJ2-7, with 7 bases fitting TRBD2. The CDR3 has 13 amino acids. Losses at the gene ends were 5 bases for V and 5 bases for J; bases not matched to a gene: 6. Germline V gives CDR1 SGHTA, CDR2 FQGNSA. CDR3: CASSQGGFDEQYF. DNA for the CDR3: TGTGCCAGCAGCCAGGGAGGGTTCGACGAGCAGTACTTC.

The chain has TRBV5-1 and TRBJ2-7, with TRBD1 matching 7 bases. Germline trimming cut 5 bases from V and 5 bases from J; bases unmatched to any gene: 16. The CDR3 contains 16 residues. CDR1 and CDR2 from the germline V gene are SGHRS and YFSETQ. The DNA of the CDR3 is TGCGCCAGCAGGTCTCGCCGGGACAGCCTAAATGACGAGCAGTACTTC. Translation: CASRSRRDSLNDEQYF.

The CDR3 DNA reads TGTGCCATCAGTGAGTCGGGCCGGGTGGGCACTGAAGCTTTCTTT. It codes for CAISESGRVGTEAFF. The chain uses TRBV10-3 and TRBJ1-1; D not resolved. In germline, CDR1 is ENHRY, CDR2 SYGVKD. Trimming took off 0 bases at V and 4 bases at J, with 12 bases between the two ends. The CDR3 covers 15 residues.

This chain links TRBV2 with TRBJ1-1, with TRBD1 identical over 7 bases. CDR3 length: 15 amino acids. Germline CDR1 reads SNHLY; CDR2 reads FYNNEI. V dropped 4 bases and J dropped 0; count of bases not matched to a gene: 5. The DNA for the CDR3 is TGTGCCAGCAGTGGGACCGGGACAGTGAACACTGAAGCTTTCTTT. Translation: CASSGTGTVNTEAFF.

The chain carries TRBV6-5 and TRBJ2-1; D not certain. The V end was cut by 0 bases, the J end by 6 bases, with 15 bases between. Germline V lookup: CDR1 MNHEY, CDR2 SVGAGI. CDR3 length: 16 residues. This CDR3 reads CASSYSRRQNVNEQFF. The DNA of the CDR3 is TGTGCCAGCAGTTACTCACGGCGTCAGAATGTCAATGAGCAGTTCTTC.

V usage is TRBV6-5 and J usage is TRBJ2-1, with 9 positions matching TRBD2. This CDR3 is 15 amino acids long. Germline V gene data show CDR1 as MNHEY and CDR2 as SVGAGI. Trimming removed 8 bases from V and 9 bases from J; junction bases left unmatched: 14. The CDR3 protein is CASLPGTSPSPEQFF. The CDR3 bases are TGTGCCAGCTTGCCCGGGACTAGCCCCTCGCCTGAGCAGTTCTTC.